The entry that follows covers one TCR beta chain sequence. The antigen is unknown. The record originates from a study of cytomegalovirus exposure and HLA in healthy donors. Study details: The use of the same platform for the approximately 130 validation repertoires and the approximately 670 first-cohort repertoires was reported by a later analysis. Overall study results and limits: 150 or so TCR beta chains were listed as cytomegalovirus-associated. Cytomegalovirus status was reportedly diagnosed by the classifier with high specificity and sensitivity.

Sequenced by immunoSEQ multiplex PCR; TCRdb stores in-frame clones only, minus some. The sample has around 190,000 clones; more than 75% are singletons. While the first cohort had 600 to 850 subjects, the donors belonged to the separate validation cohort of over a hundred subjects. Sequencing was carried out using PBMCs. The source is a woman aged 18 to 35 in good health and CMV-seronegative.

The CDR3 sequence is CASSQAGTGDNEKLFF. CDR3 DNA: TGCGCCAGCAGCCAAGCGGGCACAGGAGATAATGAAAAACTGTTTTTT. The genes are TRBV4-1 and TRBJ1-4; perhaps TRBD1 as D (5 bases). With 1 base removed from V and 4 bases from J, the gap between germline ends came to 13 bases. This CDR3 contains 16 residues. Germline V gene data show CDR1 as MGHRA and CDR2 as YSYEKL.